These 21 T cell receptor beta chains were sequenced from one sample in a study of hypomethylating agent response in myelodysplastic syndrome. The assay was immunoSEQ multiplex PCR, and TCRdb's table has in-frame clones only and misses some. The sample has about 10,000 clones, approximately 83% seen once. The sequencing used bone marrow, collected before or after starting hypomethylating agent treatment for myelodysplastic syndrome (not recorded which). These receptors all come from a human donor with myelodysplastic syndrome.

This clone was seen a single time. This chain joins TRBV6-6 and TRBJ2-7; TRBD1 agrees at 8 bases. Per the germline V gene, CDR1 is MNHNY and CDR2 is SVGAGI (reference sequence). The CDR3 totals 16 residues. J lost 0 bases, V lost 5 bases, and 9 bases had no gene match. The CDR3 loop reads CASSQTGERGSYEQYF. CDR3 nucleotides: TGTGCCAGCAGTCAGACAGGGGAGAGAGGCTCCTACGAGCAGTACTTC.

This clone was counted once. The gene calls are TRBV5-5 and TRBJ2-2; the match to TRBD1 covers 7 bases. Germline V gene data show CDR1 as SGHKS and CDR2 as YYEKEE (reference sequence). The CDR3 loop spans 17 amino acids. V was clipped by 0 bases and J by 1 base; unmatched bases: 6. The CDR3 is CASSLVPGQMNTGELFF. The CDR3 DNA is TGTGCCAGCAGCTTGGTGCCGGGACAGATGAACACCGGGGAGCTGTTTTTT.

This chain links TRBV7-6 with TRBJ1-1; a weak D match, TRBD1 (5 bases). Per the germline V gene, CDR1 is SGHVS and CDR2 is FNYEAQ. There are 14 residues in the CDR3. Trimming removed 1 base at V and 1 base at J, with 7 bases between. Here the CDR3 reads CASSLGQSNTEAFF. CDR3 in DNA: TGTGCCAGCAGCTTAGGACAGTCGAACACTGAAGCTTTCTTT.

In the case of this clone: Other nucleotide sequences in the sample specify the same CDR3. The V gene is TRBV5-4, the J gene TRBJ1-1; maybe TRBD1 (5 bases). The V end was cut by 2 bases, the J end by 2 bases, with 7 bases between. Per germline, CDR1 SGHNT and CDR2 YYREEE (reference sequence). The CDR3 loop spans 13 amino acids. This CDR3 is CASSLDRNTEAFF. The CDR3 DNA reads as TGTGCCAGCAGCTTAGACAGAAACACTGAAGCTTTCTTT. The whole variable domain, filled in from reference TRBV5-4 and TRBJ1-1, reads ETGVTQSPTHLIKTRGQQVTLRCSSQSGHNTVSWYQQALGQGPQFIFQYYREEENGRGNFPPRFSGLQFPNYSSELNVNALELDDSALYLCASSLDRNTEAFFGQGTRLTVV.

The V and J genes are TRBV4-1 and TRBJ1-1; D is possibly TRBD1 (6 bases). There are 14 residues in the CDR3. The V and J ends lost 4 bases and 1 base respectively, with 10 bases between them. The V gene's germline CDR1 is MGHRA and CDR2 YSYEKL. In DNA, the CDR3 is TGCGCCAGCAGCCCGTCGACAGGGAACACTGAAGCTTTCTTT. As protein: CASSPSTGNTEAFF.

The chain couples TRBV5-5 to TRBJ2-7, with a weak D call TRBD2 (6 bases). Deletions cut 0 bases from V and 2 bases from J, with 12 bases between. The CDR3 runs to 15 residues. CDR1 and CDR2 from the germline V gene are SGHKS and YYEKEE (reference sequence). The CDR3 nucleotides read TGTGCCAGCAGCTTGGTAGGAGGGGTGGCCTACGAGCAGTACTTC. It translates to CASSLVGGVAYEQYF. Looking up the rest from reference TRBV5-5 and TRBJ2-7 gives the full variable domain: DAGVTQSPTHLIKTRGQQVTLRCSPISGHKSVSWYQQVLGQGPQFIFQYYEKEERGRGNFPDRFSARQFPNYSSELNVNALLLGDSALYLCASSLVGGVAYEQYFGPGTRLTVT.

The chain links TRBV7-2 to TRBJ2-1; D call uncertain. In germline, CDR1 is SGHTA, CDR2 FQGNSA. The CDR3 spans 18 residues. Deletions cut 1 base from V and 4 bases from J, with 20 bases between. The chain's CDR3 is CASSLDNLGWMGYNEQFF. CDR3 nucleotide sequence: TGTGCCAGCAGCTTAGACAACCTGGGGTGGATGGGATACAATGAGCAGTTCTTC. Looking up the rest from reference TRBV7-2 and TRBJ2-1 gives the full variable domain: GAGVSQSPSNKVTEKGKDVELRCDPISGHTALYWYRQSLGQGLEFLIYFQGNSAPDKSGLPSDRFSAERTGGSVSTLTIQRTQQEDSAVYLCASSLDNLGWMGYNEQFFGPGTRLTVL.

The chain carries TRBV6-1 and TRBJ2-3; D unclear. Per germline, CDR1 MNHNS and CDR2 SASEGT. The V end lost 6 bases, the J end lost 2 bases, and 9 bases lay between the germline ends. There are 13 residues in the CDR3. The CDR3 protein is CASSAIYTDTQYF. The CDR3 coding sequence is TGTGCCAGCAGCGCGATATACACAGATACGCAGTATTTT.

J is TRBJ1-1 and V is TRBV14, with D perhaps matching TRBD1 (5 bases). Germline lookup yields CDR1 SGHDN and CDR2 FVKESK. V lost 6 bases and J 2 bases, leaving 10 bases between the germline ends. This CDR3 spans 13 amino acids. The CDR3 reads CASRRTPNTEAFF. CDR3 coding DNA: TGTGCCAGCAGAAGGACACCAAACACTGAAGCTTTCTTT.

V gene TRBV5-6 combines with J gene TRBJ1-5; D ambiguous. V was trimmed by 4 bases and J by 0 bases, leaving 14 bases between them. The CDR3 is 16 residues long. The germline CDR1 and CDR2 sequences are SGHDT and YYEEEE. This CDR3 reads CASSLGISYSNQPQHF. CDR3 DNA: TGTGCCAGCAGCCTGGGGATCTCGTATAGCAATCAGCCCCAGCATTTT. Supplemented by reference TRBV5-6 and TRBJ1-5, the full variable domain reads DAGVTQSPTHLIKTRGQQVTLRCSPKSGHDTVSWYQQALGQGPQFIFQYYEEEERQRGNFPDRFSGHQFPNYSSELNVNALLLGDSALYLCASSLGISYSNQPQHFGDGTRLSIL.

This chain connects TRBV14 to TRBJ2-7, with a weak D call TRBD1 (5 bases). Germline CDR1 is SGHDN and CDR2 is FVKESK. The CDR3 has 16 residues. Trimming took 4 bases from V and 0 from J, leaving 16 bases between them. CDR3 in amino acids: CASSPLGQVTSYEQYF. CDR3 nucleotide sequence: TGTGCCAGCAGCCCTCTGGGGCAGGTCACCTCCTACGAGCAGTACTTC.

The rearrangement links TRBV6-6 to TRBJ2-2; D is undetermined. The germline V gene encodes CDR1 MNHNY and CDR2 SVGAGI (reference sequence). This CDR3 comprises 13 residues. V gave up 5 bases and J gave up 6 bases, with 10 bases separating them. The CDR3 DNA reads as TGTGCCAGCAGTCCAAATGGCCCCGGGGAGCTGTTTTTT. It yields the protein CASSPNGPGELFF.

CDR3 amino acids: CASSNPDRPTYEQYF. The CDR3 bases are TGTGCCAGCAGTAACCCGGACAGGCCAACCTACGAGCAGTACTTC. This chain joins TRBV28 and TRBJ2-7, with 7 bases that match TRBD1. Per the germline V gene, CDR1 is MDHEN and CDR2 is SYDVKM. This CDR3 comprises 15 residues. Losses at the gene ends were 5 bases for V and 2 bases for J; bases not matched to a gene: 9.

The gene calls are TRBV6-5 and TRBJ2-5, with a tentative D call TRBD2 (7 bases). CDR3 length equals 15 residues. With 6 bases removed from V and 1 base from J, the gap between germline ends came to 15 bases. The germline V gene encodes CDR1 MNHEY and CDR2 SVGAGI. The CDR3 DNA sequence: TGTGCCAGCAGAGCGGGGTGGGGGCTCCAAGAGACCCAGTACTTC. Amino acid sequence: CASRAGWGLQETQYF.

This clone was seen a single time. The chain combines TRBV2 with TRBJ2-7; maybe TRBD2 (6 bases). This CDR3 region has 14 residues. Trimming left V 4 bases short and J 4 bases short, with 14 bases between. Germline lookup yields CDR1 SNHLY and CDR2 FYNNEI. In DNA form, the CDR3 reads TGTGCCAGCAGTGGTCGGGGGACCGCGTACGAGCAGTACTTC. Protein sequence: CASSGRGTAYEQYF.

The V gene is TRBV6-1, the J gene TRBJ1-5, with a possible D match to TRBD1 (5 bases). V lost 0 bases to trimming and J lost 14 bases, with 17 bases between them. Germline V CDR1 and CDR2: MNHNS, SASEGT. The CDR3 sequence is 14 residues long. The CDR3 DNA is TGTGCCAGCAGTGAAGCGAGTGCCGGGACCTCGGAGCATTTT. It encodes CASSEASAGTSEHF.

The rearrangement joins TRBV11-2 to TRBJ2-1, with 12 bases matching TRBD2. The CDR3 consists of 15 residues. Germline V gene sequence: CDR1 SGHAT, CDR2 FQNNGV. Trimming at V came to 5 bases and at J to 6 bases, leaving 5 bases not matched to a gene. Here the CDR3 DNA reads TGTGCCAGCAGCGTTACTAGCGGGAGGACCAATGAGCAGTTCTTC. Its translation is CASSVTSGRTNEQFF.

The chain recombines TRBV5-4 with TRBJ2-1, with TRBD2 identical over 12 bases. The length of the CDR3 is 13 residues. Unmatched junction bases numbered 2, after V lost 3 bases and J lost 10 bases. Germline-derived CDR1 and CDR2 are SGHNT and YYREEE (reference sequence). CDR3 sequence reads: CASSSTSGREQFF. The CDR3 DNA sequence: TGTGCCAGCAGCTCAACTAGCGGGAGGGAGCAGTTCTTC.

The chain links TRBV6-1 to TRBJ1-2, with 8 bases aligning to TRBD1. CDR1 MNHNS and CDR2 SASEGT come from the germline V gene. The CDR3 covers 13 residues. With 6 bases clipped from V and 6 bases from J, the junction kept 6 bases outside the gene matches. The CDR3 protein is CASSRDRRDGYTF. CDR3 coding DNA: TGTGCCAGCAGCCGGGACAGGAGGGATGGCTACACCTTC.

The rearrangement links TRBV14 to TRBJ1-2; D is uncertain. CDR3 length equals 14 residues. Looked up from germline, CDR1 is SGHDN and CDR2 is FVKESK. V was clipped by 0 bases and J by 1 base, with 6 bases between them. The CDR3 loop reads CASSQELINYGYTF. CDR3 DNA sequence: TGTGCCAGCAGCCAAGAACTGATTAACTATGGCTACACCTTC. The full variable domain, completed using reference TRBV14 and TRBJ1-2, is EAGVTQFPSHSVIEKGQTVTLRCDPISGHDNLYWYRRVMGKEIKFLLHFVKESKQDESGMPNNRFLAERTGGTYSTLKVQPAELEDSGVYFCASSQELINYGYTFGSGTRLTVV.

The chain is built from TRBV11-2 and TRBJ1-2; 9 positions agree with TRBD1. After removal of 2 bases from V and 7 bases from J, the junction contained 8 bases not matched to a gene. This CDR3 has 15 amino acids. From germline, CDR1 is SGHAT and CDR2 FQNNGV. Written as DNA, the CDR3 is TGTGCCAGCAGCTTAACGAGACAGGGGGAGGGTGGCTACACCTTC. Translating it yields CASSLTRQGEGGYTF.